One sample yielded the 11 T cell receptor beta chains listed below, sequenced in a study of molecular identifiers for immune sequencing clone quantification. Each CDR3 protein gets one entry after TCRdb re-called the PCR reads with MiXCR. The table has just under 650,000 distinct CDR3 sequences, around 20% seen once. Sequencing was done on a sample of naive CD8+ T cells from blood, with Jurkat cell RNA spiked in. This sample's subset: FACS-sorted CD8+CD4-CCR7+CD45RA+ naive T cells. The receptors shown here come from a human donor in good health. Some libraries in this study had Jurkat cell RNA spiked in.

This clonotype has at least ten counts. This chain connects TRBV4-3 to TRBJ2-3; a weak D match, TRBD2 (5 bases). With 0 bases removed from V and 0 bases from J, the gap between germline ends came to 10 bases. The CDR3 extends over 16 amino acids. Germline V gene lookup returns CDR1 LGHNA and CDR2 YSLEER. The CDR3 DNA is TGCGCCAGCAGCCAAGATACGGGAACCAGCACAGATACGCAGTATTTT. Translating it yields CASSQDTGTSTDTQYF.

This clonotype was seen many times. The V gene is TRBV5-4, the J gene TRBJ2-3, with D uncertain. Trimming cost V 0 bases and J 6 bases, with 23 bases left between them. Looked up from germline, CDR1 is SGHNT and CDR2 is YYREEE (reference sequence). The CDR3 has 18 amino acids. The CDR3 region has the DNA TGTGCCAGCAGCTTGGGCCAGGACCTAACCCTTATTACGGATACGCAGTATTTT. Translated: CASSLGQDLTLITDTQYF.

On this clonotype: This clone may be a read error of a much larger clone one base away. This likely comes from a read error, as the CDR3 has no conserved phenylalanine or tryptophan at its end. V usage is TRBV5-1 and J usage is TRBJ2-1; 11 bases are a match to TRBD2. CDR3 length: 15 amino acids. Germline V lookup: CDR1 SGHRS, CDR2 YFSETQ. J lost 5 bases, V lost 2 bases, and 3 bases had no gene match. The CDR3 DNA reads TGCGCCAGCAGCTTCCCTAGCGGGGGGCACAATGAGCAGTTCCTC. Translated: CASSFPSGGHNEQFL.

As concerns this clonotype: A clone one base away is much larger, so this may be a read error. The conserved phenylalanine or tryptophan is not found at the CDR3 terminus, so this likely reflects a read error. The genes are TRBV27 and TRBJ2-1, with 12 positions matching TRBD2. Germline values: CDR1 MNHEY, CDR2 SMNVEV (reference sequence). V dropped 6 bases and J dropped 6; count of bases not matched to a gene: 12. This CDR3 contains 17 residues. The CDR3 bases are TGTGCCAGCAGCCCTATTGTACTAGCGGGGGGCGGCAATGAGCAGTTCCTC. As protein: CASSPIVLAGGGNEQFL.

This clonotype showed up many times. V and J are TRBV20-1 and TRBJ2-7; D not certain. CDR3 length: 14 amino acids. Germline CDR1 and CDR2: DFQATT and SNEGSKA (reference sequence). V was cut by 6 bases and J by 3 bases, with 18 bases left in between. The CDR3 spells CSAGLVSPLYEQYF. CDR3 sequence (DNA): TGCAGTGCCGGGCTAGTTTCACCGCTCTACGAGCAGTACTTC.

This clonotype was recorded many times. This rearrangement joins TRBV10-3 to TRBJ2-7; D is perhaps TRBD1 (6 bases). Trimming took 3 bases from V and 5 from J, leaving 20 bases between them. The germline CDR1 and CDR2 sequences are ENHRY and SYGVKD. This CDR3 comprises 16 residues. The DNA of the CDR3 is TGTGCCATCAGTGATCCGACAGGCCCCCTGAAGAACGAGCAGTACTTC. Its translation is CAISDPTGPLKNEQYF.

This clonotype was detected a few times. V is TRBV19 and J is TRBJ2-7; 8 nucleotides line up with TRBD2. J gave up 1 base and V 5 bases, and 10 bases lay outside the gene matches. The CDR3 has 16 amino acids. The germline gives CDR1 LNHDA, CDR2 SQIVND (reference sequence). CDR3 in amino acids: CASSSTGTRDSYEQYF. For the CDR3, the DNA is TGTGCCAGTAGTTCGACCGGGACTAGAGATTCCTACGAGCAGTACTTC.

This clonotype was seen ten or more times. The V call is TRBV6-5, the J call TRBJ2-5, with 9 bases aligning to TRBD2. The length of the CDR3 is 16 residues. From germline, CDR1 is MNHEY and CDR2 SVGAGI. The V segment lost 4 bases and the J segment 1 base; nucleotides outside the gene matches: 7. CDR3 loop: CASSSDSGGPQETQYF. The CDR3 nucleotides are TGTGCCAGCAGTTCGGATAGCGGGGGCCCCCAAGAGACCCAGTACTTC.

This clonotype was picked up a small number of times. The chain has TRBV9 and TRBJ2-1; a possible D gene is TRBD1 (6 bases). Germline CDR1 reads SGDLS; CDR2 reads YYNGEE. The CDR3 is 14 amino acids. Trimming stripped 6 bases from V and 6 bases from J, with 16 bases between. The CDR3 bases are TGTGCCAGCAACGGACCGGGACACCGCAATGAGCAGTTCTTC. It specifies CASNGPGHRNEQFF.

This clonotype has only one observation. A much larger clone differs by one base, so this may be a read error. The CDR3 DNA reads as TGCAGTGCTAGAGGGGGGGGTGGCACAGATACGCAGTATTTT. Translating it yields CSARGGGGTDTQYF. The chain carries TRBV20-1 and TRBJ2-3, with 7 bases identical to TRBD2. CDR1 and CDR2 (germline): DFQATT, SNEGSKA (reference sequence). The trim removed 1 base at V and 1 base at J, leaving 2 bases unmatched. CDR3 length: 14 amino acids.

Regarding this clonotype: A much bigger clone sits one base away, suggesting this may be a read error. Here the CDR3 omits its conserved ending phenylalanine or tryptophan, so a read error is the likely source. The DNA of the CDR3 is TGTGCCATCAGTGAGTCGCCAGCGGGGGGTTACACAGATACGCAGTATCTT. Translated, it gives CAISESPAGGYTDTQYL. The chain employs TRBV10-3 and TRBJ2-3; 9 bases line up with TRBD2. Trimming removed 0 bases from V and 2 bases from J; junction bases left unmatched: 6. This CDR3 is built from 17 residues. Germline loops: CDR1 ENHRY, CDR2 SYGVKD.